Presented here are 19 T cell receptor beta chains from one specimen sequenced in a study of early stage breast cancer tumors. Assay: immunoSEQ multiplex PCR; the TCRdb copy retains only in-frame clones and omits some. This table holds over 25,000 clones, under 60% found once. Sample: breast tumor tissue. These receptors were obtained from a person between 50 and 60 years old with breast cancer.

The chain recombines TRBV18 with TRBJ2-3; D possibly corresponds to TRBD1 (6 bases). Germline CDR1 KGHSH, CDR2 LQKENI. Trimming stripped 4 bases from V and 2 bases from J, with 7 bases between. The CDR3 runs to 13 residues. The CDR3 loop reads CASSRGPTDTQYF. The CDR3 DNA sequence: TGTGCCAGCTCACGGGGGCCCACAGATACGCAGTATTTT.

The V call is TRBV30, the J call TRBJ1-3; possible D gene TRBD1, 5 bases. CDR3 size: 17 residues. The V end was cut by 6 bases, the J end by 4 bases, with 25 bases between. Germline V gene lookup returns CDR1 GTSNPN and CDR2 SVGIG (reference sequence). The CDR3 reads CACIMTDTRPLGNTIYF. The CDR3 DNA sequence: TGTGCCTGTATAATGACGGACACCCGTCCGTTGGGAAACACCATATATTTT.

The chain uses TRBV7-9 and TRBJ2-6; D unclear. Trimming left V 3 bases short and J 2 bases short, with 5 bases between. CDR1 SEHNR and CDR2 FQNEAQ come from the germline V gene (reference sequence). This CDR3 comprises 14 residues. CDR3 loop: CASSFGTGANVLTF. CDR3 sequence (DNA): TGTGCCAGCAGCTTTGGGACTGGGGCCAACGTCCTGACTTTC.

The V call is TRBV29-1, the J call TRBJ2-7; TRBD2 might be the D (7 bases). CDR3 length: 13 amino acids. The V and J ends lost 4 bases and 1 base respectively, with 11 bases between them. Germline CDR1 SQVTM, CDR2 ANQGSEA. CDR3 residues: CSVGGGQSYEQYF. CDR3 coding DNA: TGCAGCGTTGGGGGGGGCCAGTCCTACGAGCAGTACTTC.

This chain connects TRBV7-3 to TRBJ1-1, with TRBD1 matching 7 bases. The V and J ends lost 6 bases and 5 bases, in that order; junction bases with no gene match: 9. There are 14 residues in the CDR3. In germline, CDR1 is SGHTA, CDR2 FQGTGA. The CDR3 DNA reads TGTGCCAGCAGTCCTACAGGGGCGGGAACTGAAGCTTTCTTT. Its protein product is CASSPTGAGTEAFF.

This chain links TRBV19 with TRBJ1-5, with D unresolved. This CDR3 contains 14 residues. Deletions cut 5 bases from V and 1 base from J, with 9 bases between. Germline lookup yields CDR1 LNHDA and CDR2 SQIVND (reference sequence). CDR3 sequence (DNA): TGTGCCAGTAGTCTACAAGTGAGCAATCAGCCCCAGCATTTT. It specifies CASSLQVSNQPQHF.

V and J are TRBV2 and TRBJ1-5, with D maybe TRBD1 (5 bases). V was cut by 5 bases and J by 5 bases, with 10 bases left in between. Germline V lookup: CDR1 SNHLY, CDR2 FYNNEI. The CDR3 totals 13 residues. The CDR3, as DNA: TGTGCCAGCAGTATGGACACGGATCAGCCCCAGCATTTT. It specifies CASSMDTDQPQHF.

The chain links TRBV4-3 to TRBJ2-2; D call uncertain. V dropped 1 base and J dropped 6 bases, with 21 bases sitting between them. This CDR3 contains 18 residues. CDR1 and CDR2 from the germline V gene are LGHNA and YSLEER. CDR3 protein: CASSQAPGGGGGAGELFF. As DNA, the CDR3 is TGCGCCAGCAGCCAAGCCCCAGGTGGCGGCGGTGGGGCCGGGGAGCTGTTTTTT.

The rearrangement links TRBV29-1 to TRBJ2-2, with D maybe TRBD1 (5 bases). Germline V gives CDR1 SQVTM, CDR2 ANQGSEA. This CDR3 is 12 amino acids long. CDR3 loop: CAGRVDTGELFF. The CDR3 DNA sequence: TGCGCAGGCAGGGTAGACACCGGGGAGCTGTTTTTT.

The CDR3 sequence is CASSTGAFSYNEQFF. The CDR3 DNA is TGTGCCAGCAGTACTGGAGCTTTCTCCTACAATGAGCAGTTCTTC. The chain carries TRBV2 and TRBJ2-1; D gene uncertain. V was clipped by 5 bases and J by 0 bases, with 11 bases between them. The germline CDR1 and CDR2 sequences are SNHLY and FYNNEI. This CDR3 has 15 amino acids.

In nucleotides, the CDR3 is TGTGCCAGCAGCCCCCAGCGAGATACGCAGTATTTT. Protein sequence: CASSPQRDTQYF. This chain uses TRBV6-9 with TRBJ2-3, with unresolved D. The CDR3 loop spans 12 amino acids. Germline V gene data show CDR1 as MNHGY and CDR2 as SVAAGI. V lost 6 bases, J lost 5 bases, and 9 bases lay in between.

The table lists this clone with a few counts. The chain has TRBV18 and TRBJ1-2; D possibly corresponds to TRBD1 (5 bases). CDR1 is KGHSH, CDR2 LQKENI, per germline. Trimming removed 3 bases from V and 6 bases from J, with 14 bases in between. The CDR3 length is 14 residues. The CDR3 sequence is CASSPDTSRDGYTF. CDR3 sequence (DNA): TGTGCCAGCTCACCGGACACTTCAAGAGATGGCTACACCTTC.

This clone showed up just a few times. The chain joins TRBV19 to TRBJ2-1, with TRBD1 identical over 8 bases. The germline CDR1 and CDR2 sequences are LNHDA and SQIVND (reference sequence). The CDR3 is made up of 15 amino acids. With 7 bases clipped from V and 1 base from J, the junction kept 6 bases outside the gene matches. DNA of the CDR3: TGTGCCAGTATAGGGCAGGGGGCGTCCTACAATGAGCAGTTCTTC. Translated: CASIGQGASYNEQFF.

Judged by abundance, this clone is medium-sized. The rearrangement joins TRBV6-9 to TRBJ2-3, with a possible D match to TRBD2 (6 bases). This CDR3 spans 17 amino acids. V shed 8 bases and J shed 2 bases, with 23 bases lying between them. Germline-derived CDR1 and CDR2 are MNHGY and SVAAGI. CDR3 nucleotide sequence: TGTGCCAGCCTATCCTTGTGGAGGGACTCTCTCACAGATACGCAGTATTTT. Translating it yields CASLSLWRDSLTDTQYF.

This rearrangement joins TRBV11-1 to TRBJ2-7; 7 positions agree with TRBD1. The CDR3 has 16 amino acids. The ends lost 0 bases at V and 3 bases at J; junction bases unmatched: 8. Germline-derived CDR1 and CDR2 are SGHAT and FQDESV (reference sequence). The CDR3: CASSLADGTAVYEQYF. The CDR3 DNA follows: TGTGCCAGCAGCTTAGCGGACGGGACAGCCGTCTACGAGCAGTACTTC.

The chain links TRBV29-1 to TRBJ2-7; D is possibly TRBD2 (6 bases). Looked up from germline, CDR1 is SQVTM and CDR2 is ANQGSEA. V was clipped by 3 bases and J by 0 bases, with 12 bases between them. The CDR3 spans 14 residues. For the CDR3, the DNA is TGCAGCGTTGAGGAGGGGCCCCTCTCCTACGAGCAGTACTTC. This translates into CSVEEGPLSYEQYF.

J is TRBJ1-2 and V is TRBV14; D might be TRBD1 (5 bases). Germline loops: CDR1 SGHDN, CDR2 FVKESK. Trimming shortened V by 1 base and J by 5 bases, and 14 bases separated the two germline ends. The CDR3 runs to 15 residues. The DNA of the CDR3 is TGTGCCAGCAGCCAAGCGCCGGGACTCCTTTATGGCTACACCTTC. Its protein product is CASSQAPGLLYGYTF.

The count of this clone is one. The rearrangement uses TRBV15 and TRBJ2-5, with D uncertain. The V end lost 4 bases, the J end lost 7 bases, and 25 bases lay between the germline ends. This CDR3 is built from 17 residues. CDR1 and CDR2 (germline): LNHNV, YYDKDF (reference sequence). The CDR3 DNA reads as TGTGCCACCAGCAACTGGGGTGGCAGTTTTTCTTCGGGGACCCAGTACTTC. It encodes CATSNWGGSFSSGTQYF.

The V gene is TRBV7-9, the J gene TRBJ2-1, with 10 positions matching TRBD2. This CDR3 comprises 16 residues. With V trimmed by 5 bases and J by 1 base, 5 bases remained unmatched. CDR1 and CDR2 from the germline V gene are SEHNR and FQNEAQ (reference sequence). CDR3 nucleotides: TGTGCCAGCAGCACCCTAGCGGGAGTGTCCTACAATGAGCAGTTCTTC. Translation: CASSTLAGVSYNEQFF.